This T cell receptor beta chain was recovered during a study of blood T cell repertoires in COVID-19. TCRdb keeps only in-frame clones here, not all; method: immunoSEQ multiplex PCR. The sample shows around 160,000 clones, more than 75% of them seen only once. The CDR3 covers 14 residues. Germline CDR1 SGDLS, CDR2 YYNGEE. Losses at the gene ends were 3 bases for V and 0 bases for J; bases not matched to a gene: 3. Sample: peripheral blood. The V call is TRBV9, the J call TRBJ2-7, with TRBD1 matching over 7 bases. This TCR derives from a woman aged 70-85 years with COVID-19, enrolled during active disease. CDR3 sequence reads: CASSGGQNSYEQYF. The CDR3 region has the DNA TGTGCCAGCAGCGGGGGACAGAACTCCTACGAGCAGTACTTC.